The 14 T cell receptor beta chains reported below all come from one sample, sequenced in a study of PD-1 blockade in classical Hodgkin lymphoma. Profiling relied on immunoSEQ multiplex PCR, and the TCRdb table lists in-frame clones only, not all of them. This sample has about 41,000 clones, with about two thirds found just once. The time point: cycle 4 day 1 (C4D1), after five to seven weeks of nivolumab. With no exception, relapse followed autologous stem cell transplantation in all patients, and brentuximab vedotin exposure varied. This specimen was peripheral blood mononuclear cells (PBMCs), taken before the fourth cycle of nivolumab. The receptors here all came from a human donor with classical Hodgkin lymphoma.

The chain employs TRBV7-8 and TRBJ2-7; 10 bases map to TRBD2. Germline values: CDR1 SGHVS, CDR2 FQNEAQ. The V and J ends lost 4 bases and 2 bases, in that order; junction bases with no gene match: 5. CDR3 length: 15 amino acids. CDR3 bases: TGTGCCAGCAGCTCTTTAGCGGGGGGAGCCTACGAGCAGTACTTC. It encodes CASSSLAGGAYEQYF.

The V gene is TRBV27, the J gene TRBJ2-7; D might be TRBD1 (6 bases). This CDR3 is 16 amino acids long. V was cut by 2 bases and J by 1 base, with 15 bases left in between. Germline-derived CDR1 and CDR2 are MNHEY and SMNVEV (reference sequence). The CDR3 sequence: CASSLAGDARSYEQYF. In nucleotides, the CDR3 is TGTGCCAGCAGTTTAGCAGGGGACGCTCGATCCTACGAGCAGTACTTC.

The rearrangement uses TRBV6-6 and TRBJ1-4; D is perhaps TRBD1 (6 bases). With 11 bases removed from V and 8 bases from J, the gap between germline ends came to 24 bases. CDR3 length: 15 amino acids. In germline, CDR1 is MNHNY, CDR2 SVGAGI (reference sequence). The CDR3 loop is CAASPGGGYGEKLFF. In nucleotides, the CDR3 is TGTGCCGCGTCTCCGGGGGGCGGATATGGAGAAAAACTGTTTTTT.

J is TRBJ1-2 and V is TRBV7-9; D gene unclear. Germline CDR1 and CDR2: SEHNR and FQNEAQ (reference sequence). The CDR3 has 12 residues. Trimming stripped 1 base from V and 8 bases from J, with 8 bases between. As DNA, the CDR3 is TGTGCCAGCAGCTTAGACCAGGTCGGCTACACCTTC. Translation gives CASSLDQVGYTF. Full variable domain (remainder filled in from reference TRBV7-9 and TRBJ1-2): DTGVSQNPRHKITKRGQNVTFRCDPISEHNRLYWYRQTLGQGPEFLTYFQNEAQLEKSRLLSDRFSAERPKGSFSTLEIQRTEQGDSAMYLCASSLDQVGYTFGSGTRLTVV.

Worth noting for this clone: Since a much larger clone is just one base distant, this may be a read error. Additional DNA sequences in this sample encode the identical CDR3. The chain links TRBV2 to TRBJ2-3; D may be TRBD1 (6 bases). This CDR3 spans 14 amino acids. Trimming cost V 5 bases and J 14 bases, with 23 bases left between them. Germline assignment: CDR1 SNHLY and CDR2 FYNNEI. DNA for the CDR3: TGTGCCAGCAGTTCTCCGACAGGATTGAGGCGTTGGTATTTT. Its protein is CASSSPTGLRRWYF.

The chain has TRBV30 and TRBJ2-7; D may be TRBD2 (5 bases). The germline gives CDR1 GTSNPN, CDR2 SVGIG (reference sequence). Trimming removed 2 bases from V and 7 bases from J, with 12 bases in between. The CDR3 has 12 residues. CDR3 region: CAWSRGLGEQYF. DNA for the CDR3: TGTGCCTGGAGTCGGGGTTTGGGAGAGCAGTACTTC.

The chain employs TRBV6-1 and TRBJ2-1; 10 bases are a match to TRBD2. CDR3 length equals 20 residues. Germline V gene data show CDR1 as MNHNS and CDR2 as SASEGT. The ends lost 1 base at V and 2 bases at J; junction bases unmatched: 14. CDR3 sequence (DNA): TGTGCCAGCAGTGAAGACCGGACTCTAGCGGGGGACTCAACCTACAATGAGCAGTTCTTC. Encoded protein: CASSEDRTLAGDSTYNEQFF.

The CDR3 protein is CATSRGGMSSYNEQFF. The CDR3, as DNA: TGTGCCACCAGCAGAGGAGGGATGAGCTCCTACAATGAGCAGTTCTTC. The chain joins TRBV15 to TRBJ2-1, with a tentative D call TRBD2 (5 bases). From germline, CDR1 is LNHNV and CDR2 YYDKDF (reference sequence). The CDR3 covers 16 residues. V lost 1 base and J 0 bases, leaving 10 bases between the germline ends.

The chain has TRBV25-1 and TRBJ2-5, with 12 bases fitting TRBD2. The germline CDR1 and CDR2 sequences are MGHDK and SYGVNS. The CDR3 consists of 15 residues. J gave up 2 bases and V 6 bases, and 4 bases lay outside the gene matches. CDR3 in amino acids: CASRASGGEQETQYF. CDR3 bases: TGTGCCAGCAGGGCTAGCGGGGGGGAGCAAGAGACCCAGTACTTC.

The chain employs TRBV10-2 and TRBJ2-2; a weak D match, TRBD2 (7 bases). This CDR3 has 16 residues. Germline CDR1 reads WSHSY; CDR2 reads SAAADI. Trimming removed 4 bases at V and 0 bases at J, with 12 bases between. The CDR3 region has the DNA TGCGCCAGCAGTGGGCGCGGGGGCCCGAACACCGGGGAGCTGTTTTTT. It codes for CASSGRGGPNTGELFF.

The chain carries TRBV25-1 and TRBJ2-3; perhaps D is TRBD1 or TRBD2 (5 bases each). Germline V gene lookup returns CDR1 MGHDK and CDR2 SYGVNS. The V gene lost 2 bases and the J gene lost 5 bases, with 23 bases spanning the gap. This CDR3 has 18 amino acids. CDR3 in amino acids: CASSESWETTNGGDTQYF. DNA for the CDR3: TGTGCCAGCAGTGAAAGCTGGGAAACGACAAATGGGGGAGATACGCAGTATTTT.

This clone rates as medium-sized (0.01 to 0.1%). V is TRBV19 and J is TRBJ1-1; the match to TRBD1 covers 10 bases. The germline V gene has CDR1 LNHDA and CDR2 SQIVND (reference sequence). V shed 5 bases and J 3 bases; nucleotides not matched to a gene: 6. The CDR3 sequence is 15 residues long. The CDR3 region is CASSPRGQGYTEAFF. The CDR3 DNA sequence: TGTGCCAGTAGTCCCAGGGGACAGGGGTACACTGAAGCTTTCTTT.

This clone was detected a few times. The rearrangement joins TRBV6-5 to TRBJ1-5; D gene ambiguous. V gave up 2 bases and J gave up 0 bases, with 11 bases separating them. The CDR3 is 16 amino acids. Germline CDR1 and CDR2: MNHEY and SVGAGI. The CDR3 is CASSYDGLGSNQPQHF. The CDR3 DNA is TGTGCCAGCAGTTACGACGGTTTGGGTAGCAATCAGCCCCAGCATTTT.

The chain carries TRBV27 and TRBJ2-7; 11 bases align to TRBD2. CDR3 size: 14 residues. V lost 6 bases, J lost 4 bases, and 5 bases stayed unmatched. The germline gives CDR1 MNHEY, CDR2 SMNVEV (reference sequence). CDR3: CASSPTSGGYEQYF. CDR3 nucleotide sequence: TGTGCCAGCAGCCCAACTAGCGGGGGATACGAGCAGTACTTC.